The source of this T cell receptor (beta chain) is a study of blood T cell repertoires in COVID-19. Recruitment covered some 25 US areas and drew participants whose ages spanned about 18 to 89 years. The CDR3 totals 16 residues. The germline V gene encodes CDR1 SGHRS and CDR2 YFSETQ. J was trimmed by 6 bases and V by 0 bases; bases with no gene match: 5. The table lists this clone with many counts. How the authors handled the data: Estimated nucleated cell counts came from reference gene primer amplification. Clones were read by immunoSEQ multiplex PCR, and TCRdb kept only the in-frame ones, dropping some. V, J and clone size derive from that table, while D and trimming were established from the DNA sequence. The sample shows about 180,000 clones, about 85% of them seen only once.

The chain employs TRBV5-1 and TRBJ2-1; 11 bases are shared with TRBD2. The source material was PBMCs or T cells enriched from blood (not recorded which). The sequence was obtained from a man aged 40-50 years who had recovered from COVID-19. The CDR3 coding sequence is TGCGCCAGCAGCTTGGTACTAGCGGGAGAGGGCAATGAGCAGTTCTTC. This encodes CASSLVLAGEGNEQFF.